Presented here are 4 T cell receptor beta chains from one specimen sequenced in a study of T cell responses to AZD1222 COVID-19 vaccine (dated by TCRdb to 2020 to 2023). Read against the paper, the sample's time point label means: about 28 days (+/-7) after the second vaccine dose. Library preparation used the immunoSEQ multiplex PCR assay. TCRdb stores this immuneACCESS table with in-frame sequences only. Part of the clones is absent; in the studies checked, under half of the shortfall reflects unresolved V genes, and no reason is known for the rest. Counted in this sample were fewer than 120,000 clones; approximately 94% of them appeared once. The top ten clones comprise about 3% of the sample. The sample in question was peripheral blood, obtained 28 days after the second AZD1222 dose. The receptors here all came from an adult who received the AZD1222 COVID-19 vaccine.

The V call is TRBV5-1, the J call TRBJ2-2; D ambiguous. This CDR3 is built from 15 residues. From germline, CDR1 is SGHRS and CDR2 YFSETQ. Trimming left V 2 bases short and J 1 base short, with 9 bases between. For the CDR3, the DNA is TGCGCCAGCAGCTTACACACTCTGAACACCGGGGAGCTGTTTTTT. Translating gives CASSLHTLNTGELFF.

The chain is built from TRBV2 and TRBJ1-4; D is perhaps TRBD1 (6 bases). The V end lost 7 bases, the J end lost 0 bases, and 15 bases lay between the germline ends. Germline-derived CDR1 and CDR2 are SNHLY and FYNNEI. The CDR3 has 16 residues. The CDR3, as DNA: TGTGCCAGCACCCCAGGGGTTGTTACAACTAATGAAAAACTGTTTTTT. This codes for CASTPGVVTTNEKLFF.

The chain joins TRBV3-1 (or the pseudogene TRBV3-2) to TRBJ2-2; either TRBD1 or TRBD2 may supply D (5 bases each). The germline V gene encodes CDR1 LGHDT and CDR2 YNNKEL (reference sequence). CDR3 size: 14 residues. V lost 4 bases and J lost 6, with 12 bases in between. The CDR3 region is CASSRRGVSGELFF. The CDR3 DNA reads as TGTGCCAGCAGCCGCCGAGGGGTGTCCGGGGAGCTGTTTTTT.

The rearrangement joins TRBV18 to TRBJ1-1; 9 nucleotides align to TRBD1. V dropped 4 bases and J dropped 1; count of bases not matched to a gene: 7. The CDR3 extends over 16 amino acids. Germline V gene lookup returns CDR1 KGHSH and CDR2 LQKENI. The CDR3 bases are TGTGCCAGCTCACTCGGGACAGGGAGAACGAACACTGAAGCTTTCTTT. Translation: CASSLGTGRTNTEAFF.